What follows are 24 T cell receptor beta chains derived from one specimen sequenced in a study of blood T cell repertoires in COVID-19. Repertoires were generated with immunoSEQ multiplex PCR, while TCRdb's copy carries only in-frame clones and drops some. The data contain approximately 69,000 clones, under 85% of them singletons. Sequenced sample: peripheral blood. The source is a man between 60 and 70 years old with acute or convalescent COVID-19.

In nucleotides, the CDR3 is TGCGCCAGCAGCTTGAATCCCGGGGGGCTTTATGGCTACACCTTC. Translated: CASSLNPGGLYGYTF. This chain uses TRBV5-1 with TRBJ1-2, with D perhaps TRBD1 (6 bases). V was shortened by 1 base and J by 5 bases, with 15 bases between the two germline ends. Germline assignment: CDR1 SGHRS and CDR2 YFSETQ. This CDR3 contains 15 residues. Full variable domain (remainder filled in from reference TRBV5-1 and TRBJ1-2): KAGVTQTPRYLIKTRGQQVTLSCSPISGHRSVSWYQQTPGQGLQFLFEYFSETQRNKGNFPGRFSGRQFSNSRSEMNVSTLELGDSALYLCASSLNPGGLYGYTFGSGTRLTVV.

J is TRBJ2-5 and V is TRBV4-2; 11 bases align to TRBD2. Germline assignment: CDR1 LGHNA and CDR2 YNFKEQ. V was pared by 0 bases and J by 5 bases, with 5 bases of the junction left unmatched. The CDR3 runs 16 residues. CDR3 nucleotides: TGTGCCAGCAGCCAAGATGTAGCGGGGGGGCGGGAGACCCAGTACTTC. The encoded protein is CASSQDVAGGRETQYF.

J is TRBJ1-1 and V is TRBV19, with 7 bases identical to TRBD1. The CDR3 sequence is 14 residues long. V was clipped by 10 bases and J by 7 bases; unmatched bases: 15. Germline V gene lookup returns CDR1 LNHDA and CDR2 SQIVND (reference sequence). CDR3 protein: CATKRGQVLNEAFF. The DNA of the CDR3 is TGTGCCACTAAGAGGGGGCAAGTTTTAAATGAAGCTTTCTTT. The whole variable domain, remainder taken from reference TRBV19 and TRBJ1-1, is DGGITQSPKYLFRKEGQNVTLSCEQNLNHDAMYWYRQDPGQGLRLIYYSQIVNDFQKGDIAEGYSVSREKKESFPLTVTSAQKNPTAFYLCATKRGQVLNEAFFGQGTRLTVV.

This chain joins TRBV6-5 and TRBJ1-3, with D hard to call. This CDR3 spans 12 amino acids. The germline V gene has CDR1 MNHEY and CDR2 SVGAGI. Trimming took 5 bases from V and 2 from J, leaving 4 bases between them. The CDR3 DNA is TGTGCCAGCAGTACAACTGGAAACACCATATATTTT. Residues: CASSTTGNTIYF.

This clone was observed once. The chain has TRBV7-9 and TRBJ2-2; 13 bases are shared with TRBD2. CDR1 and CDR2 from the germline V gene are SEHNR and FQNEAQ (reference sequence). Trimming removed 5 bases from V and 5 bases from J; junction bases left unmatched: 2. The CDR3 runs 15 residues. Written as DNA, the CDR3 is TGTGCCAGCAGCACGGGACTAGCGGGGACCGGGGAGCTGTTTTTT. It is translated as CASSTGLAGTGELFF.

In its sample, this clone was seen a few times. The chain employs TRBV27 and TRBJ1-1; TRBD1 aligns across 8 bases. This CDR3 contains 15 residues. With V trimmed by 6 bases and J by 1 base, 7 bases remained unmatched. The V gene's germline CDR1 is MNHEY and CDR2 SMNVEV (reference sequence). Here the CDR3 reads CASSSQGAGNTEAFF. The CDR3 coding sequence is TGTGCCAGCAGCAGCCAGGGGGCGGGGAACACTGAAGCTTTCTTT.

This clone appeared once. This chain joins TRBV21-1 and TRBJ2-2; TRBD2, the table's D call, was not compared with the DNA. TRBV21-1 is a known pseudogene. This CDR3 is 22 amino acids long. The CDR3 protein is CASSSRLQEPGLAGECPGELFF. CDR3 bases: TGTGCCAGCAGCTCACGTCTACAGGAGCCGGGACTAGCGGGGGAATGTCCCGGGGAGCTGTTTTTT.

This clone was detected only a few times. This chain links TRBV5-6 with TRBJ1-2; D not certain. CDR1 and CDR2 from the germline V gene are SGHDT and YYEEEE. This CDR3 has 13 amino acids. Trimming shortened V by 2 bases and J by 11 bases, and 16 bases separated the two germline ends. The CDR3 sequence is CASSFSGVGRYTF. The CDR3 nucleotides are TGTGCCAGCAGCTTTTCCGGGGTTGGGAGGTACACCTTC.

CDR3 coding DNA: TGCGCCAGCAGCAACGAAATGGGAGCCGGGGAGCTGTTTTTT. This gives the protein CASSNEMGAGELFF. This chain connects TRBV5-1 to TRBJ2-2; TRBD2 is a possible D gene (5 bases). This CDR3 is 14 amino acids long. The germline V gene has CDR1 SGHRS and CDR2 YFSETQ. V was cut by 4 bases and J by 6 bases, with 13 bases left in between.

V and J are TRBV5-1 and TRBJ1-4; D remains ambiguous. This CDR3 region has 15 residues. The germline gives CDR1 SGHRS, CDR2 YFSETQ. Trimming stripped 4 bases from V and 1 base from J, with 11 bases between. CDR3 in amino acids: CASSATRGTNEKLFF. CDR3 bases: TGCGCCAGCAGCGCGACCCGAGGAACTAATGAAAAACTGTTTTTT.

J is TRBJ1-5 and V is TRBV30, with TRBD1 as a possible D gene (6 bases). This CDR3 region has 13 residues. Per the germline V gene, CDR1 is GTSNPN and CDR2 is SVGIG (reference sequence). Trimming stripped 4 bases from V and 4 bases from J, with 11 bases between. The CDR3 is CAWTRDTNQPQHF. The CDR3 coding sequence is TGTGCCTGGACCCGGGACACGAATCAGCCCCAGCATTTT.

This clone was observed a few times. This sequence joins TRBV14 and TRBJ2-1; TRBD1 aligns across 9 bases. Germline trimming cut 1 base from V and 7 bases from J; bases unmatched to any gene: 11. Germline CDR1 is SGHDN and CDR2 is FVKESK. This CDR3 has 17 amino acids. CDR3 coding DNA: TGTGCCAGCAGCCAAGCAAGACAGGGGGTTCTTAGGAATGAGCAGTTCTTC. This sequence encodes CASSQARQGVLRNEQFF.

The rearrangement uses TRBV7-9 and TRBJ1-5; tentatively, D is TRBD1 (5 bases). The V gene lost 5 bases and the J gene lost 10 bases, with 21 bases spanning the gap. Germline CDR1 SEHNR, CDR2 FQNEAQ (reference sequence). The CDR3 is 15 residues long. CDR3 sequence reads: CASSDDTGGARPQHF. The CDR3 region has the DNA TGTGCCAGCAGCGACGACACGGGGGGTGCTCGACCCCAGCATTTT.

V usage is TRBV18 and J usage is TRBJ2-5, with D possibly being TRBD1 (6 bases). The CDR3 has 13 residues. With 2 bases removed from V and 3 bases from J, the gap between germline ends came to 7 bases. Germline V gives CDR1 KGHSH, CDR2 LQKENI. For the CDR3, the DNA is TGTGCCAGCTCACCATGGACAGAAGAGACCCAGTACTTC. Its protein is CASSPWTEETQYF.

The chain carries TRBV19 and TRBJ1-2; a weak D match, TRBD1 (6 bases). Germline CDR1 is LNHDA and CDR2 is SQIVND (reference sequence). Deletions cut 5 bases from V and 3 bases from J, with 10 bases between. This CDR3 is 13 amino acids long. The CDR3 protein is CASSAKGDYGYTF. The CDR3 region has the DNA TGTGCCAGTAGTGCAAAGGGGGACTATGGCTACACCTTC.

The chain uses TRBV7-8 and TRBJ1-2; 11 nucleotides agree with TRBD1. The germline V gene has CDR1 SGHVS and CDR2 FQNEAQ. V shed 5 bases, J shed 4 bases, and the junction held 6 bases outside the gene matches. This CDR3 region has 15 residues. CDR3 nucleotide sequence: TGTGCCAGCAGCGCGGACAGGGGGCTGGGCTATGGCTACACCTTC. This gives the protein CASSADRGLGYGYTF.

The V gene is TRBV19, the J gene TRBJ1-4; D is possibly TRBD1 (6 bases). Germline lookup yields CDR1 LNHDA and CDR2 SQIVND (reference sequence). The CDR3 runs 14 residues. The V end lost 6 bases, the J end lost 4 bases, and 12 bases lay between the germline ends. The DNA of the CDR3 is TGTGCCAGTAGGAGGACAGATAATAATGAAAAACTGTTTTTT. Its translation: CASRRTDNNEKLFF.

This clone occurred once. This chain links TRBV5-1 with TRBJ2-2; TRBD2 matches at 10 bases. Unmatched junction bases numbered 8, after V lost 4 bases and J lost 2 bases. This CDR3 comprises 17 residues. Germline V lookup: CDR1 SGHRS, CDR2 YFSETQ. The CDR3 DNA reads TGCGCCAGCAGCCTATCCCGGACTAGCGGAAACACCGGGGAGCTGTTTTTT. Translated: CASSLSRTSGNTGELFF.

V and J are TRBV5-1 and TRBJ1-2; weak D call: TRBD1 (6 bases). The germline V and J ends were trimmed by 6 bases and 6 bases, with 21 bases remaining between them. The germline gives CDR1 SGHRS, CDR2 YFSETQ. CDR3 length equals 15 residues. The DNA for the CDR3 is TGCGCCAGCACCAATACAGGGAGCCCCGGGGATGGCTACACCTTC. It specifies CASTNTGSPGDGYTF.

The V and J genes are TRBV5-6 and TRBJ2-6, with TRBD1 identical over 10 bases. V was pared by 4 bases and J by 0 bases, with 7 bases of the junction left unmatched. Germline CDR1 reads SGHDT; CDR2 reads YYEEEE. The CDR3 sequence is 18 residues long. The CDR3 nucleotides read TGTGCCAGCAGCCAGGGACAGGGGCTTGTCTCTGGGGCCAACGTCCTGACTTTC. The encoded protein is CASSQGQGLVSGANVLTF. The entire variable domain, with the rest obtained from reference TRBV5-6 and TRBJ2-6, is as follows: DAGVTQSPTHLIKTRGQQVTLRCSPKSGHDTVSWYQQALGQGPQFIFQYYEEEERQRGNFPDRFSGHQFPNYSSELNVNALLLGDSALYLCASSQGQGLVSGANVLTFGAGSRLTVL.

The rearrangement joins TRBV19 to TRBJ1-5; possibly TRBD1 for D (5 bases). Germline-derived CDR1 and CDR2 are LNHDA and SQIVND (reference sequence). With 9 bases removed from V and 7 bases from J, the gap between germline ends came to 16 bases. This CDR3 has 13 residues. In nucleotides, the CDR3 is TGTGCCAGCGAAGAAGGCAGGGTACAGCCCCAGCATTTT. Translation: CASEEGRVQPQHF.

The rearrangement uses TRBV7-9 and TRBJ1-3; perhaps TRBD1 as D (5 bases). Germline assignment: CDR1 SEHNR and CDR2 FQNEAQ (reference sequence). The CDR3 has 17 residues. Trimming pared 1 base from V and 0 bases from J, leaving 13 bases between. This CDR3 reads CASSLGGGYNSGNTIYF. CDR3 nucleotides: TGTGCCAGCAGCTTAGGCGGGGGGTATAACTCTGGAAACACCATATATTTT.

This chain uses TRBV4-2 with TRBJ2-7; 7 nucleotides align to TRBD1. The germline V gene has CDR1 LGHNA and CDR2 YNFKEQ. The CDR3 sequence is 16 residues long. V lost 1 base, J lost 3 bases, and 9 bases stayed unmatched. The DNA of the CDR3 is TGTGCCAGCAGCCAAGGTGTAGGGACAGCAATCTACGAGCAGTACTTC. Translating gives CASSQGVGTAIYEQYF.

This chain joins TRBV7-9 and TRBJ2-3; possible D gene TRBD1, 6 bases. This CDR3 is 13 amino acids long. CDR1 is SEHNR, CDR2 FQNEAQ, per germline (reference sequence). Trimming took off 5 bases at V and 6 bases at J, with 12 bases between the two ends. The CDR3 bases are TGTGCCAGCAGCCCTACAGGGCCCGATACGCAGTATTTT. It is translated as CASSPTGPDTQYF.